The rows below give T cell receptor beta chains drawn from one sample of a study of blood T cell repertoires in COVID-19. TCRdb keeps only in-frame clones here, not all; method: immunoSEQ multiplex PCR. The sample gives roughly 80,000 clones, approximately 78% of which show up once; around a quarter is in the top ten. The material sequenced was peripheral blood. The receptors derive from a human donor in a cohort sampled during active COVID-19. Each CDR3 is given without its conserved first and last residue.

j_gene: TRBJ2-3
v_gene: TRBV5-4
CDR3aa: ASSLGGGADTQY

j_gene: TRBJ1-3
v_gene: TRBV2
CDR3aa: ASIGGPGSGNTIY

j_gene: TRBJ2-1
v_gene: TRBV14
CDR3aa: ASSQISTGRDEQF

j_gene: TRBJ2-7
v_gene: TRBV14
CDR3aa: ASSQVDIHEQY

j_gene: TRBJ1-2
v_gene: TRBV6-5
CDR3aa: ASRSTGQNYGYT

j_gene: TRBJ1-6
v_gene: TRBV5-1
CDR3aa: ASRLGQGGNSPLH

j_gene: TRBJ2-3
v_gene: TRBV3-1/TRBV3-2
CDR3aa: ASSRLAGTDTQY

j_gene: TRBJ2-5
v_gene: TRBV24-1
CDR3aa: ATSDGSQETQY

j_gene: TRBJ2-1
v_gene: TRBV7-2
CDR3aa: ASSLPRRVAF

j_gene: TRBJ2-1
v_gene: TRBV30
CDR3aa: AWSVLAGNEQF

j_gene: TRBJ2-3
v_gene: TRBV4-1
CDR3aa: ASSPGRGSSTDTQY

j_gene: TRBJ2-5
v_gene: TRBV4-1
CDR3aa: ASSQDRGTGVGETQY

j_gene: TRBJ1-1
v_gene: TRBV3-1/TRBV3-2
CDR3aa: ASSPFSVNTEAF

j_gene: TRBJ2-6
v_gene: TRBV10-2
CDR3aa: ASSSQGAGANVLT

j_gene: TRBJ1-3
v_gene: TRBV18
CDR3aa: ASSARGGSYSGNTIY

j_gene: TRBJ2-5
v_gene: TRBV11-2
CDR3aa: ASSLDPTGTQY

j_gene: TRBJ2-1
v_gene: TRBV10-1
CDR3aa: ASSEQASGGGNEQF

j_gene: TRBJ1-1
v_gene: TRBV5-4
CDR3aa: ASSSPRDSKGTEAF

j_gene: TRBJ1-2
v_gene: TRBV5-6
CDR3aa: ASSLPGGDYGYT

j_gene: TRBJ2-7
v_gene: TRBV3-1/TRBV3-2
CDR3aa: ASSQGGRGTYEQY

j_gene: TRBJ1-1
v_gene: TRBV18
CDR3aa: ASSHGVGGWTTEAF

j_gene: TRBJ1-1
v_gene: TRBV5-1
CDR3aa: ASSSRGQGVNTEAF

j_gene: TRBJ1-1
v_gene: TRBV29-1
CDR3aa: SVVGGQTEAF

j_gene: TRBJ2-1
v_gene: TRBV7-9
CDR3aa: ASSLARGGDEQF

j_gene: TRBJ1-4
v_gene: TRBV6-6
CDR3aa: ASSQSDRGKRKTV